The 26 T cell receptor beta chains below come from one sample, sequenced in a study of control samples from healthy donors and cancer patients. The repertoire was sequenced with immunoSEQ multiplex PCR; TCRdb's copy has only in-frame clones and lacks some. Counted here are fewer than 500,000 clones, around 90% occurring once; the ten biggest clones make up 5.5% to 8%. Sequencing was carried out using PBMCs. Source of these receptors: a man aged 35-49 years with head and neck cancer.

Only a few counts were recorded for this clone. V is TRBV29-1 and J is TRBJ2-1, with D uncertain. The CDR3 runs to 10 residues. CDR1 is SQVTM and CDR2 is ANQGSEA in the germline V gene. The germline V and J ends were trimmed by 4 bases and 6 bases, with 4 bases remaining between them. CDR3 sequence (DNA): TGCAGCGTTGGCCCCAATGAGCAGTTCTTC. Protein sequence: CSVGPNEQFF.

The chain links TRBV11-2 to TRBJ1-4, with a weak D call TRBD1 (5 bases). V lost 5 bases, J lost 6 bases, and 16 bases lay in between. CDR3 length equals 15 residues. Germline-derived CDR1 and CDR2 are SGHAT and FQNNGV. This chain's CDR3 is CASSPIGQGYEKLFF. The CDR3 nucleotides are TGTGCCAGCAGCCCTATCGGTCAGGGTTATGAAAAACTGTTTTTT.

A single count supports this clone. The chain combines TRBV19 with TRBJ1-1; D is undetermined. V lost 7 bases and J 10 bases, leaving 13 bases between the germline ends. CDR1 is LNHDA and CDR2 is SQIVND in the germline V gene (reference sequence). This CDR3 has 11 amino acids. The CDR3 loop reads CASTNGPRAFF. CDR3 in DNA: TGTGCCAGTACCAATGGGCCTCGAGCTTTCTTT.

In DNA form, the CDR3 reads TGTGCCACCAGCAGACAAGACTCTGGAAACACCATATATTTT. Its translation is CATSRQDSGNTIYF. The rearrangement uses TRBV15 and TRBJ1-3, with D unresolved. The CDR3 is made up of 14 amino acids. Germline CDR1 reads LNHNV; CDR2 reads YYDKDF (reference sequence). Trimming pared 2 bases from V and 0 bases from J, leaving 5 bases between. Using reference TRBV15 and TRBJ1-3 for the parts outside the CDR3, the full variable domain is DAMVIQNPRYQVTQFGKPVTLSCSQTLNHNVMYWYQQKSSQAPKLLFHYYDKDFNNEADTPDNFQSRRPNTSFCFLDIRSPGLGDTAMYLCATSRQDSGNTIYFGEGSWLTVV.

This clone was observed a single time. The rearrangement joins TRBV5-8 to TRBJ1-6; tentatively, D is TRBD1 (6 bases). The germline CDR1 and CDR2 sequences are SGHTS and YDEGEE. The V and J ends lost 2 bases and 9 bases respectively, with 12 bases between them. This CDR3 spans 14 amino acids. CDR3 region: CASSFTGSGSPLHF. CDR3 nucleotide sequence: TGTGCCAGCAGCTTCACAGGGAGTGGTTCACCCCTCCACTTT.

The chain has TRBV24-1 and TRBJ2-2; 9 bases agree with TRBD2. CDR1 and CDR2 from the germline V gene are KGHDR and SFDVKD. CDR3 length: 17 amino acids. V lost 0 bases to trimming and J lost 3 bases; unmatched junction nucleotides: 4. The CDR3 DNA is TGTGCCACCAGTGATTTGACGGTAGCGGGAGACACCGGGGAGCTGTTTTTT. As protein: CATSDLTVAGDTGELFF.

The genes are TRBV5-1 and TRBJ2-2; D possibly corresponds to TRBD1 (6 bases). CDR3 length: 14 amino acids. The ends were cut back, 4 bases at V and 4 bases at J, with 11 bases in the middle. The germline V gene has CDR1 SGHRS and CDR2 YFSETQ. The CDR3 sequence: CASSRPDSTGELFF. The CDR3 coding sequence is TGCGCCAGCAGCCGTCCGGACAGCACCGGGGAGCTGTTTTTT. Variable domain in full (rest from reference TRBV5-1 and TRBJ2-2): KAGVTQTPRYLIKTRGQQVTLSCSPISGHRSVSWYQQTPGQGLQFLFEYFSETQRNKGNFPGRFSGRQFSNSRSEMNVSTLELGDSALYLCASSRPDSTGELFFGEGSRLTVL.

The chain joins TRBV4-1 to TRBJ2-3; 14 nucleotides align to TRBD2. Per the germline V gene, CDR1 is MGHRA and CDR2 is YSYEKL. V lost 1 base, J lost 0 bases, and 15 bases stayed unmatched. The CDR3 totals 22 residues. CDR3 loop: CASSQAATGTSGSLLSTDTQYF. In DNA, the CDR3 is TGCGCCAGCAGCCAAGCGGCTACCGGGACTAGCGGGAGCCTTCTTAGCACAGATACGCAGTATTTT.

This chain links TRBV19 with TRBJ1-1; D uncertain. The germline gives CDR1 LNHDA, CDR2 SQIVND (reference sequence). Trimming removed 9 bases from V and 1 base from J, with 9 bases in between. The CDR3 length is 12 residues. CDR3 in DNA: TGTGCCAGCCGAACCCCGAACACTGAAGCTTTCTTT. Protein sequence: CASRTPNTEAFF.

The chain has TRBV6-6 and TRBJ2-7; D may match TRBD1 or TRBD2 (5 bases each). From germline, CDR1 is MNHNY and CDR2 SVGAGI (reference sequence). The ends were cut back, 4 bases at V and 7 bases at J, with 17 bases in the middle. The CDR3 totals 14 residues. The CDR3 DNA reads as TGTGCCAGCAGTTGGCCGGGACGGATACAGGAGCAGTACTTC. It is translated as CASSWPGRIQEQYF.

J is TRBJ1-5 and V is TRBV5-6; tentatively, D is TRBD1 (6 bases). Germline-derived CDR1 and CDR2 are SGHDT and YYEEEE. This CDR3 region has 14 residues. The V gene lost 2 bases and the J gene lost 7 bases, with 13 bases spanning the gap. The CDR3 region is CASSFGRGGQPQHF. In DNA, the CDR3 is TGTGCCAGCAGCTTCGGCAGGGGAGGCCAGCCCCAGCATTTT.

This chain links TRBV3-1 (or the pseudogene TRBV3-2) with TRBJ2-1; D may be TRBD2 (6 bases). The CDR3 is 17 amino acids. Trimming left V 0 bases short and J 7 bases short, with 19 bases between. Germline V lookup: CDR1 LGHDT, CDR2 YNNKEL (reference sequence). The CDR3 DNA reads TGTGCCAGCAGCCAAGAGGATCGCGGGGTCTCAGGGAATGAGCAGTTCTTC. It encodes CASSQEDRGVSGNEQFF.

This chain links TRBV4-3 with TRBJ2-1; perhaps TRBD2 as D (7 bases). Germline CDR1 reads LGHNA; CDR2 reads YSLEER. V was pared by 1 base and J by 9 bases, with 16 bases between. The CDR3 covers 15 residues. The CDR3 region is CASSQARGARGEQFF. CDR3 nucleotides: TGCGCCAGCAGCCAAGCCCGGGGGGCAAGGGGTGAGCAGTTCTTC.

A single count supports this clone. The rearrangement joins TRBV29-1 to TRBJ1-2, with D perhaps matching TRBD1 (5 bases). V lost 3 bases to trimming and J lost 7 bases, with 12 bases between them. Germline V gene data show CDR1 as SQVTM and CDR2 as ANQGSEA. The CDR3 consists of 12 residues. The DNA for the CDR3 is TGCAGCGTTGATATGGGGGGAGCTGGCTACACCTTC. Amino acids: CSVDMGGAGYTF.

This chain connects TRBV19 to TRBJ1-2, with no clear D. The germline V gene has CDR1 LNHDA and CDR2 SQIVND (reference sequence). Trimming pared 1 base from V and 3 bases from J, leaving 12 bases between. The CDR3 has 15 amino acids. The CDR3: CASSIGQDGDYGYTF. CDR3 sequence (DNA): TGTGCCAGTAGTATAGGACAAGATGGGGACTATGGCTACACCTTC.

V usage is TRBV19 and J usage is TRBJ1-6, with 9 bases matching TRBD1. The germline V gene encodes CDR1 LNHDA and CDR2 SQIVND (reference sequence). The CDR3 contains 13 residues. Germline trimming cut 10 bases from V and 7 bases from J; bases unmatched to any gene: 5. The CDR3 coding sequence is TGTGCCACCGCCGGGACAGGGAATTCACCCCTCCACTTT. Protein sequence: CATAGTGNSPLHF.

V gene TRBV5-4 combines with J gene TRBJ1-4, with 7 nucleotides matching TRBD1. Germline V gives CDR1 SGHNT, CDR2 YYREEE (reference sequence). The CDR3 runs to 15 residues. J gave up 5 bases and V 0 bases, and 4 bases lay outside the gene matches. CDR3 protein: CASSLGGTENEKLFF. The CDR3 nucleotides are TGTGCCAGCAGCTTGGGAGGGACAGAGAATGAAAAACTGTTTTTT.

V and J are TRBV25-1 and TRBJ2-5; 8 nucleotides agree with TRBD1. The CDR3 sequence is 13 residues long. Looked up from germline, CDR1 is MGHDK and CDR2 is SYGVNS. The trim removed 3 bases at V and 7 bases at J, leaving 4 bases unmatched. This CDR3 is CASSDQGAGTQYF. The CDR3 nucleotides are TGTGCCAGCAGTGACCAGGGGGCCGGGACCCAGTACTTC.

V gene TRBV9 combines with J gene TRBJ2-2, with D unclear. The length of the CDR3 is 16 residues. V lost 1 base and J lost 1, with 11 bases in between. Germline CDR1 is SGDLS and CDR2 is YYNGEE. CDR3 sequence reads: CASSVRSQVNTGELFF. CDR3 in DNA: TGTGCCAGCAGCGTACGGAGCCAAGTGAACACCGGGGAGCTGTTTTTT.

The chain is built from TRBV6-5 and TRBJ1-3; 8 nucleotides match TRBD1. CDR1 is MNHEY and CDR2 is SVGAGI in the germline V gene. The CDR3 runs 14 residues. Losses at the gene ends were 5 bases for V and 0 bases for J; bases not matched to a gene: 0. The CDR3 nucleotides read TGTGCCAGCAGTACAGGGGGCTCTGGAAACACCATATATTTT. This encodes CASSTGGSGNTIYF.

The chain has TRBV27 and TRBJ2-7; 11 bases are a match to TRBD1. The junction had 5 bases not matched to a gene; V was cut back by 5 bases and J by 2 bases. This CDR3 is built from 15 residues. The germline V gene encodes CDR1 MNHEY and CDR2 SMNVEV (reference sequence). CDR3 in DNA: TGTGCCAGCAGTACACCGGGACAGGGGGCCTACGAGCAGTACTTC. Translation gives CASSTPGQGAYEQYF.

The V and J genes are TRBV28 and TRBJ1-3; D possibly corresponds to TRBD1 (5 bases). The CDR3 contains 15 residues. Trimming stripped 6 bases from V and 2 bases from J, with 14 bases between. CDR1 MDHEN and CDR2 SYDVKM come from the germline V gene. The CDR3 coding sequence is TGTGCCAGCAGCCCAGGGTGGACCGCTGGAAACACCATATATTTT. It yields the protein CASSPGWTAGNTIYF.

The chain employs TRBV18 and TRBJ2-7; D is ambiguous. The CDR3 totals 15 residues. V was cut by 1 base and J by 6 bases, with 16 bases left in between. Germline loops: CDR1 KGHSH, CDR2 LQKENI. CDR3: CASSPRRPSGSEQYF. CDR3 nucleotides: TGTGCCAGCTCACCACGGCGGCCCTCTGGCTCCGAGCAGTACTTC.

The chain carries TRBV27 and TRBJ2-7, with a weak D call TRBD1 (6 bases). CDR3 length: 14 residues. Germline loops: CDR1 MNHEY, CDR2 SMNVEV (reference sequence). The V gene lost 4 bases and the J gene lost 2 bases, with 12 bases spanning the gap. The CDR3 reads CASSSGETTYEQYF. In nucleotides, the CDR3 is TGTGCCAGCAGTTCAGGGGAAACCACCTACGAGCAGTACTTC.

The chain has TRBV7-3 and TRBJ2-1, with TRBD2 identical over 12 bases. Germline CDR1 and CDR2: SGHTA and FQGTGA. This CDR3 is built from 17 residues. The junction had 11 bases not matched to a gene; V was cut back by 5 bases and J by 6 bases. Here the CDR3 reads CASSLYALAGGPNEQFF. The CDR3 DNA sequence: TGTGCCAGCAGCCTCTACGCACTAGCGGGGGGACCCAATGAGCAGTTCTTC.

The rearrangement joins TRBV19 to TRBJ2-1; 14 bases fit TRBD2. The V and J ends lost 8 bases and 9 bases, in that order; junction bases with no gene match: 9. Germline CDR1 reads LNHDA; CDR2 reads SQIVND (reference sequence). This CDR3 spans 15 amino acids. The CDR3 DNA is TGTGCCAGTGAAAAGGGACTAGCGGGAGTCGCTGAGCAGTTCTTC. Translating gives CASEKGLAGVAEQFF.